This section outlines one T cell receptor (beta chain) sequence together with its context. Its antigen remains undetermined. No base quality values were provided; no much bigger clone lies one nucleotide off. The immunoSEQ Assay, a bias-controlled multiplex PCR, was used to amplify TCRbeta CDR3 regions from genomic DNA. The published analysis was carried out like this. The number of nucleated cells in each sample was estimated from the amplification of reference gene primers within the assay. Sequence reads were collapsed and filtered to measure the absolute abundance of every unique TCRbeta CDR3 rearrangement. For each sample, productive Simpson clonality was calculated as the square root of Simpson's diversity index over productive rearrangements. The clones in this table, taken by TCRdb from immuneACCESS, are in-frame only. Not every clone is retained; where verified, under half of the shortfall comes from an unresolved V gene, and the cause of the rest is unknown. The V and J calls and clone size come from that table; D and trimming were worked out from the DNA. For this sample the table gives 100,000 to 150,000 clones, of which around 77% were detected only once. Around 16% of the sample comes from the top ten.

The record originates from a study of blood T cell repertoires in COVID-19 (dated by TCRdb to 2019 to 2021). At the level of the whole study: The collaborator samples originated in the United States, Italy and Spain and spanned the acute and convalescent phases of COVID-19. The dataset comprised deeply sampled blood TCRbeta repertoires from subjects exposed to, actively infected with, or recovered from COVID-19. Nearly every sample came with metadata listing a de-identified subject ID, COVID-19 status, age in years and sex. Where available, HLA class I and class II types were taken from metadata supplied by the sample provider and were not determined by assay-based typing. The prospective study material was composed of cDNA or gDNA derived from T cells, B-cell-depleted T cells, or PBMCs. Samples were obtained from the ongoing ImmuneRACE study (first 160 participants) and from some 1,300 subjects provided by 6 global collaborators. The repertoires were made available in a free public database intended to serve as a resource for research on the immune response to SARS-CoV-2. What the research found in general, with its limitations: Clinical and demographic metadata were provided uncurated, with the amount varying by source and participant.

Looking up the germline V gene yields CDR1 SNHLY and CDR2 FYNNEI. The CDR3, cysteine through phenylalanine, is 14 amino acids long. Of the read, only the CDR3 DNA is kept; its 42 bases are in frame from base 1. The junction shows trimming of 3 bases on V and 5 bases on J, plus 10 bases between the germline ends. Whole blood was collected in K2EDTA tubes by collaborating institutions according to the institutions' own protocols. For TCRbeta analysis, collaborators shipped samples in one of three forms: frozen whole blood, isolated PBMCs, or DNA extracted from either of those sample types. The source material was peripheral blood. The clonotype comes from a man aged 60-69 years with active or convalescent COVID-19. The rearrangement joined TRBV2 to TRBJ2-2; TRBD2 is perhaps the D gene, given 5 matching bases. The nucleotides read TGTGCCAGCAGTGATCCGGGGAAGACCGGGGAGCTGTTTTTT. Its protein reads: CASSDPGKTGELFF.